This record concerns one T cell receptor beta chain sequence. Using immunoSEQ multiplex PCR, the repertoire was profiled, and TCRdb retains in-frame clones only, with some absent. There are around 250,000 clones in the sample; 65% to 90% occur only once, and approximately 9.6% lies in the top ten. This sample stems from a study of blood T cell repertoires in COVID-19. Germline lookup yields CDR1 SEHNR and CDR2 FQNEAQ (reference sequence). The CDR3 totals 15 residues. J gave up 1 base and V 3 bases, and 2 bases lay outside the gene matches. The chain is built from TRBV7-9 and TRBJ1-1, with 10 bases fitting TRBD1. Sequenced: PBMCs or T cells enriched from blood (not recorded which). The sequence came from a woman between 45 and 60 years old with acute COVID-19. The CDR3 loop reads CASSFRDRGNTEAFF. The CDR3 bases are TGTGCCAGCAGCTTCCGGGACAGGGGGAACACTGAAGCTTTCTTT.